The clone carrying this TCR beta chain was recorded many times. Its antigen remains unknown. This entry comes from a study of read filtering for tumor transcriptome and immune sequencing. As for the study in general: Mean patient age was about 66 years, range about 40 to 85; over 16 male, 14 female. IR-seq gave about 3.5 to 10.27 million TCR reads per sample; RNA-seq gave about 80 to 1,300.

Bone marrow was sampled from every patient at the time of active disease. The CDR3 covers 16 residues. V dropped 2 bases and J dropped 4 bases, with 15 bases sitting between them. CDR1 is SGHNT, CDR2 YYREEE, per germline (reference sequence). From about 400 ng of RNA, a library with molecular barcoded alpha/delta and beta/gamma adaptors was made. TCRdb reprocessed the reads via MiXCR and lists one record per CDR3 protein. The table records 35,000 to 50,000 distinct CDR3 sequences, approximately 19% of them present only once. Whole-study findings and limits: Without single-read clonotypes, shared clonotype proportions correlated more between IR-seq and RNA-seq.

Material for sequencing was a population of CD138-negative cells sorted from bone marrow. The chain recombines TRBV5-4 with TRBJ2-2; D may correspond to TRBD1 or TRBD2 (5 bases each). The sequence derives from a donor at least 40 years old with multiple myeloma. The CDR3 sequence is CASSFRSGHFTGELFF. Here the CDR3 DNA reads TGTGCCAGCAGCTTTCGGAGCGGACACTTCACCGGGGAGCTGTTTTTT.